This T cell receptor (beta chain) was profiled in a study of T cell changes during pregnancy in multiple sclerosis. The repertoire was sequenced with immunoSEQ multiplex PCR; TCRdb's copy has only in-frame clones and lacks some. The profile shows under 85,000 clones, roughly nine tenths of them singletons. The CDR3 runs 13 residues. Germline V CDR1 and CDR2: GTSNPN, SVGIG (reference sequence). Trimming cost V 0 bases and J 6 bases, with 9 bases left between them. In this sample, this clone turned up a few times. The material sequenced was CD4+ T cells from peripheral blood mononuclear cells, taken in the third trimester of pregnancy. V gene TRBV30 combines with J gene TRBJ1-5; D might be TRBD1 (5 bases). The source of this sequence is a female donor in good health, enrolled as a control in a pregnancy study. CDR3 coding DNA: TGTGCCTGGAGTGTACAGGCAGGTCAGCCCCAGCATTTT. It codes for CAWSVQAGQPQHF.